These 16 T cell receptor beta chains share one sample of origin, sequenced in a study of T cell responses to AZD1222 COVID-19 vaccine. Some clones are missing from TCRdb's copy, which holds only in-frame ones; the method was immunoSEQ multiplex PCR. This table has 95,000 to 150,000 clones, approximately 85% appearing once. The sample was peripheral blood, taken on day 0 of AZD1222 vaccination. These receptors were obtained from an adult in good health.

The chain is built from TRBV18 and TRBJ2-5; 7 bases agree with TRBD2. The CDR3 is 14 amino acids. V gave up 2 bases and J gave up 7 bases; unmatched junction bases: 7. Per germline, CDR1 KGHSH and CDR2 LQKENI. The CDR3 bases are TGTGCCAGCTCACCAGGGGGGGGTCGGTCGACCCAGTACTTC. Translated: CASSPGGGRSTQYF.

The chain has TRBV7-2 and TRBJ1-1; 8 bases align to TRBD1. Germline trimming cut 0 bases from V and 5 bases from J; bases unmatched to any gene: 8. In germline, CDR1 is SGHTA, CDR2 FQGNSA. CDR3 length equals 16 residues. The CDR3 DNA reads as TGTGCCAGCAGCTTAGCAAGGGGACAGGCAGGTACTGAAGCTTTCTTT. The encoded protein is CASSLARGQAGTEAFF.

The chain is built from TRBV3-1 (or the pseudogene TRBV3-2) and TRBJ1-2; tentatively, D is TRBD1 (6 bases). There are 14 residues in the CDR3. Germline V gene data show CDR1 as LGHDT and CDR2 as YNNKEL (reference sequence). V lost 7 bases to trimming and J lost 2 bases, with 14 bases between them. The CDR3 DNA is TGTGCCAGCAACCACCAAGGGGGGAACTATGGCTACACCTTC. This gives the protein CASNHQGGNYGYTF.

The J gene is TRBJ2-3, the V gene TRBV28; a possible D gene is TRBD2 (6 bases). The CDR3 loop spans 14 amino acids. Trimming pared 6 bases from V and 0 bases from J, leaving 10 bases between. Per germline, CDR1 MDHEN and CDR2 SYDVKM. CDR3 in DNA: TGTGCCAGCAGACGGGGGAGTAGCACAGATACGCAGTATTTT. This codes for CASRRGSSTDTQYF.

This clone was counted a single time. The chain has TRBV10-3 and TRBJ1-3; no clear D. Germline-derived CDR1 and CDR2 are ENHRY and SYGVKD. The CDR3 has 16 residues. V was shortened by 2 bases and J by 0 bases, with 11 bases between the two germline ends. DNA of the CDR3: TGTGCCATCAGTGAGGGGCAGGTCATCTCTGGAAACACCATATATTTT. This translates into CAISEGQVISGNTIYF.

The chain's CDR3 is CASSLTGFGQPQHF. The CDR3 DNA follows: TGTGCCAGCAGCTTAACAGGGTTTGGTCAGCCCCAGCATTTT. The chain recombines TRBV11-2 with TRBJ1-5; perhaps TRBD1 as D (6 bases). Trimming left V 2 bases short and J 6 bases short, with 11 bases between. Per the germline V gene, CDR1 is SGHAT and CDR2 is FQNNGV. The CDR3 extends over 14 amino acids.

The rearrangement links TRBV3-1 (or the pseudogene TRBV3-2) to TRBJ2-1; D may be TRBD2 (6 bases). Trimming shortened V by 4 bases and J by 4 bases, and 29 bases separated the two germline ends. This CDR3 is built from 20 residues. Germline CDR1 LGHDT, CDR2 YNNKEL (reference sequence). This chain's CDR3 is CASSPHYPYSGGALYNEQFF. The CDR3 DNA reads as TGTGCCAGCAGCCCCCATTATCCATATAGCGGCGGGGCCCTTTACAATGAGCAGTTCTTC.

The chain recombines TRBV7-8 with TRBJ2-1; D call uncertain. The CDR3 sequence is 11 residues long. The germline V and J ends were trimmed by 3 bases and 10 bases, with 7 bases remaining between them. Germline assignment: CDR1 SGHVS and CDR2 FQNEAQ. CDR3: CASSLGGEQFF. Written as DNA, the CDR3 is TGTGCCAGCAGCTTGGGCGGAGAGCAGTTCTTC.

The chain combines TRBV29-1 with TRBJ1-2, with D unresolved. This CDR3 is 12 amino acids long. Germline lookup yields CDR1 SQVTM and CDR2 ANQGSEA. Trimming stripped 5 bases from V and 7 bases from J, with 14 bases between. CDR3: CSVTGDFSGYTF. Written as DNA, the CDR3 is TGCAGCGTTACCGGGGATTTCTCTGGCTACACCTTC.

The rearrangement uses TRBV5-6 and TRBJ2-7; D unclear. The ends were cut back, 4 bases at V and 4 bases at J, with 12 bases in the middle. The length of the CDR3 is 13 residues. Germline loops: CDR1 SGHDT, CDR2 YYEEEE. CDR3 coding DNA: TGTGCCAGCAGCCGAGCCGGACGGTACGAGCAGTACTTC. It translates to CASSRAGRYEQYF.

The chain links TRBV6-5 to TRBJ1-1; no firm D call. V was shortened by 6 bases and J by 2 bases, with 13 bases between the two germline ends. Germline-derived CDR1 and CDR2 are MNHEY and SVGAGI. The CDR3 has 14 residues. The CDR3 nucleotides read TGTGCCAGCAGGACCAACCCGACAAACACTGAAGCTTTCTTT. It codes for CASRTNPTNTEAFF.

The chain joins TRBV5-1 to TRBJ1-1; D uncertain. Deletions cut 4 bases from V and 1 base from J, with 8 bases between. The length of the CDR3 is 13 residues. Germline CDR1 and CDR2: SGHRS and YFSETQ. Here the CDR3 DNA reads TGCGCCAGCAGCCCCACAACGAACACTGAAGCTTTCTTT. Residues: CASSPTTNTEAFF.

This chain connects TRBV6-6 to TRBJ2-2; D gene ambiguous. This CDR3 is built from 14 residues. The V and J ends lost 3 bases and 4 bases respectively, with 9 bases between them. CDR1 MNHNY and CDR2 SVGAGI come from the germline V gene (reference sequence). Here the CDR3 reads CASSYLGGTGELFF. The CDR3 DNA sequence: TGTGCCAGCAGTTATCTGGGCGGCACCGGGGAGCTGTTTTTT.

The J gene is TRBJ2-7, the V gene TRBV5-1, with D possibly being TRBD1 or TRBD2 (5 bases each). CDR1 and CDR2 (germline): SGHRS, YFSETQ. The CDR3 is made up of 19 amino acids. V dropped 0 bases and J dropped 4 bases, with 26 bases sitting between them. The CDR3, as DNA: TGCGCCAGCAGCTTGGGGGACGGACCTTTCCATCCTCTAACATACGAGCAGTACTTC. Translation gives CASSLGDGPFHPLTYEQYF.

This chain uses TRBV19 with TRBJ2-1, with D possibly matching TRBD2 (5 bases). CDR1 is LNHDA, CDR2 SQIVND, per germline (reference sequence). CDR3 length: 14 residues. V lost 7 bases and J 3 bases, leaving 13 bases between the germline ends. This CDR3 reads CASKKGEIYNEQFF. In DNA form, the CDR3 reads TGTGCCAGTAAGAAGGGAGAAATCTACAATGAGCAGTTCTTC.

This clone showed up just once. The V and J genes are TRBV9 and TRBJ2-2, with 8 bases matching TRBD2. V trimming: 0 bases; J trimming: 6 bases; junction bases outside the gene matches: 4. This CDR3 region has 15 residues. Germline CDR1 reads SGDLS; CDR2 reads YYNGEE. CDR3 amino acids: CASSVGTSTAGELFF. The DNA for the CDR3 is TGTGCCAGCAGCGTAGGGACTAGCACAGCCGGGGAGCTGTTTTTT.